This is a list of T cell receptor beta chains from one sample in a study of CD8 T cells in ankylosing spondylitis. MiXCR, applied by TCRdb to the 5' RACE reads, yields one record per CDR3 protein. This sample has 180,000 or so distinct CDR3 sequences, with around 10% found just once. Sample: blood, either unsorted or a sorted T cell fraction (not recorded which). The source of these receptors is a male donor with ankylosing spondylitis or in good health (not recorded which). CDR3s include the opening cysteine and the closing phenylalanine or tryptophan. Fields, in order: D gene, J gene, clone size, V gene, CDR3 protein, CDR3 DNA. The D gene is left open where the match is weak. Clone sizes are given selectively: once, few, many, or a class where the clone is expanded.

. TRBJ2-7 few TRBV2 CASSDVLDTPDEQYF TGTGCCAGCAGTGACGTTCTGGACACGCCCGACGAGCAGTACTTC
. TRBJ2-2 many TRBV12-3/TRBV12-4 CASSHGLGTNTGELFF TGTGCCAGCAGCCATGGTCTGGGAACGAACACCGGGGAGCTGTTTTTT
. TRBJ2-5 few TRBV25-1 CASSATQGRLETQYF TGTGCCAGCAGCGCTACACAGGGAAGGTTGGAGACCCAGTACTTC
TRBD1 TRBJ2-1 many TRBV5-5 CASSLEQGVFNEQFF TGTGCCAGCAGCTTGGAACAGGGGGTTTTCAATGAGCAGTTCTTC
TRBD2 TRBJ2-2 many TRBV6-1 CASRADLAARGTGELFF TGTGCCAGCAGGGCGGATCTAGCGGCCCGCGGGACCGGGGAGCTGTTTTTT
TRBD2 TRBJ2-1 few TRBV7-9 CASSLDAAGLYNEQFF TGTGCCAGCAGCTTAGATGCAGCGGGGCTATACAATGAGCAGTTCTTC
. TRBJ2-7 . TRBV24-1 CATSSGTPSSYEQCF TGTGCCACCAGTTCCGGGACACCGAGCTCCTACGAGCAGTGCTTC
. TRBJ2-7 many TRBV20-1 CSAAPERGVVNEQYF TGCAGTGCTGCCCCGGAACGGGGAGTTGTCAACGAGCAGTACTTC
. TRBJ2-5 few TRBV7-2 CASSPGLGTTNQETQYF TGTGCCAGCAGCCCGGGGCTTGGGACAACCAACCAAGAGACCCAGTACTTC
. TRBJ2-2 few TRBV6-5 CASSYYGRLFF TGTGCCAGCAGTTACTATGGCAGGCTGTTTTTT
. TRBJ2-2 few TRBV10-1 CASSELALNTGELFF TGCGCCAGCAGTGAGCTCGCCCTGAACACCGGGGAGCTGTTTTTT
. TRBJ2-3 . TRBV4-2 CASSQRGRTDTQYF TGTGCCAGCAGCCAGAGGGGCCGCACAGATACGCAGTATTTT
TRBD2 TRBJ2-1 many TRBV20-1 CSAGKASSGADNEQFF TGCAGTGCTGGTAAGGCCTCTAGCGGGGCCGACAATGAGCAGTTCTTC
. TRBJ2-5 many TRBV20-1 CSARDQLYQETQYF TGCAGTGCTAGAGACCAGTTGTACCAAGAGACCCAGTACTTC
. TRBJ1-4 few TRBV7-2 CASSLVRGPNEKLFF TGTGCCAGCAGCTTAGTTCGGGGGCCTAATGAAAAACTGTTTTTT
TRBD1 TRBJ2-2 many TRBV12-3/TRBV12-4 CASGTAVNTGELFF TGTGCCAGCGGGACAGCCGTTAACACCGGGGAGCTGTTTTTT
. TRBJ1-4 many TRBV6-5 CASSSPRSGDEKLFF TGTGCCAGCAGTTCCCCGAGGAGCGGGGATGAAAAACTGTTTTTT
TRBD2 TRBJ2-1 . TRBV7-9 CASSVPTSGGAEQFF TGTGCCAGCAGCGTACCGACTAGCGGGGGGGCAGAGCAGTTCTTC
TRBD1 TRBJ2-2 many TRBV20-1 CSAAQGADGELFF TGCAGTGCTGCGCAGGGGGCGGACGGGGAGCTGTTTTTT
TRBD2 TRBJ2-2 many TRBV20-1 CSAGLAGNTGELFF TGCAGTGCTGGCCTAGCGGGCAACACCGGGGAGCTGTTTTTT
. TRBJ1-2 . TRBV21-1 CASSKDKRQPPGGYTF TGTGCCAGCAGCAAAGACAAACGACAACCCCCGGGTGGCTACACCTTC
. TRBJ2-7 many TRBV11-2 CASSPWSKDEQYF TGTGCCAGCAGCCCGTGGTCCAAAGACGAGCAGTACTTC
TRBD1 TRBJ2-5 many TRBV5-1 CASSPQTGGETQYF TGCGCCAGCAGCCCACAGACAGGGGGGGAGACCCAGTACTTC
TRBD2 TRBJ2-5 many TRBV6-2/TRBV6-3 CASRLAGSQETQYF TGTGCCAGCAGACTAGCGGGGAGCCAAGAGACCCAGTACTTC
TRBD1 TRBJ1-3 many TRBV20-1 CSANSLTGVGNTIYF TGCAGTGCCAATTCCCTCACAGGGGTTGGAAACACCATATATTTT
. TRBJ1-2 many TRBV6-5 CASSYVGGGDGYTF TGTGCCAGCAGTTACGTCGGGGGAGGGGATGGCTACACCTTC
TRBD2 TRBJ2-2 few TRBV5-1 CASSPGTSGHTGELFF TGCGCCAGCAGCCCCGGGACTAGCGGTCACACCGGGGAGCTGTTTTTT
. TRBJ1-4 many TRBV14 CASSQSGTGEKLFF TGTGCCAGCAGCCAATCCGGGACCGGAGAAAAACTGTTTTTT
. TRBJ2-3 few TRBV14 CASSQDRVANTQYF TGTGCCAGCAGCCAAGATAGGGTCGCCAATACGCAGTATTTT
. TRBJ2-5 many TRBV10-2 CASIADSQETQYF TGCGCCAGCATAGCCGACAGCCAAGAGACCCAGTACTTC
TRBD1 TRBJ2-7 few TRBV6-5 CASSSSSPLLGQLYEQYF TGTGCCAGCAGTTCCTCCAGCCCTCTCTTGGGACAGCTCTACGAGCAGTACTTC
. TRBJ1-3 few TRBV7-2 CASSWGTVGNTIYF TGTGCCAGCAGCTGGGGGACGGTCGGAAACACCATATATTTT
. TRBJ1-5 many TRBV20-1 CSAREGPAANQPQHF TGCAGTGCTAGAGAGGGGCCGGCAGCTAATCAGCCCCAGCATTTT
TRBD2 TRBJ2-4 many TRBV10-2 CASRSGGSKNIQYF TGCGCCAGCAGATCGGGGGGAAGCAAAAACATTCAGTACTTC
TRBD1 TRBJ2-7 many TRBV5-5 CASSYFPGQGTYEQYF TGTGCCAGCAGCTACTTCCCGGGACAGGGTACCTACGAGCAGTACTTC
TRBD2 TRBJ2-2 many TRBV2 CASSSGRPTGELFF TGTGCCAGCAGTAGCGGGAGGCCCACCGGGGAGCTGTTTTTT
TRBD1 TRBJ1-2 many TRBV20-1 CSASLTGLYGYTF TGCAGTGCTAGCCTGACAGGGCTCTATGGCTACACCTTC
TRBD2 TRBJ2-3 few TRBV4-1 CASSQDGQAAGVTDTQYF TGCGCCAGCAGCCAAGACGGTCAGGCAGCGGGGGTCACAGATACGCAGTATTTT
. TRBJ2-2 many TRBV5-1 CASSDGNTGELFF TGCGCCAGCAGTGATGGGAACACCGGGGAGCTGTTTTTT
TRBD1 TRBJ1-5 many TRBV20-1 CSAPGTAGNQPQHF TGCAGTGCTCCGGGGACAGCCGGTAATCAGCCCCAGCATTTT
. TRBJ2-2 many TRBV5-4 CASSFDPNTGELFF TGTGCCAGCAGCTTCGACCCGAACACCGGGGAGCTGTTTTTT
. TRBJ2-3 many TRBV5-1 CASRKGVRSQITDTQYF TGCGCCAGCCGGAAGGGAGTCAGATCCCAAATCACAGATACGCAGTATTTT
TRBD1 TRBJ2-3 many TRBV4-3 CASSQEVTGGSDTQYF TGCGCCAGCAGCCAAGAAGTGACAGGGGGCTCAGATACGCAGTATTTT
. TRBJ2-3 . TRBV7-6 CASSLASGLGADTQYF TGTGCCAGCAGCTTAGCTAGCGGATTGGGCGCGGATACGCAGTATTTT